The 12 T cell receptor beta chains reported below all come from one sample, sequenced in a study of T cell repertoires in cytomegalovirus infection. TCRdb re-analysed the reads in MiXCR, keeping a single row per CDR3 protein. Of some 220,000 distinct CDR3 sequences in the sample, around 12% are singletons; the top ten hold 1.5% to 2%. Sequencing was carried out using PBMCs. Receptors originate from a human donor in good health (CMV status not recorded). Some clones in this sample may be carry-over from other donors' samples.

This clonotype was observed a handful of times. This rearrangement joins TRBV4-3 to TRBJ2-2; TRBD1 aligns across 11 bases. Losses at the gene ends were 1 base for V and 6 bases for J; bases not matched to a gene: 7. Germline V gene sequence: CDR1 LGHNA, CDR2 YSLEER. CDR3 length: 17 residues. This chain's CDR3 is CASSQGIEDRGPGELFF. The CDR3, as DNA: TGCGCCAGCAGCCAAGGCATTGAGGACAGGGGGCCCGGGGAGCTGTTTTTT.

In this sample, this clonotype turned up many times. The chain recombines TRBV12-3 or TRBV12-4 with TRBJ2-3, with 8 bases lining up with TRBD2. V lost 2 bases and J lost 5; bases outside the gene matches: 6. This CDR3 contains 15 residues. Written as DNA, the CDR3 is TGTGCCAGCAGTTTAAGCGGGGCGGGGGGAGATACGCAGTATTTT. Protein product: CASSLSGAGGDTQYF.

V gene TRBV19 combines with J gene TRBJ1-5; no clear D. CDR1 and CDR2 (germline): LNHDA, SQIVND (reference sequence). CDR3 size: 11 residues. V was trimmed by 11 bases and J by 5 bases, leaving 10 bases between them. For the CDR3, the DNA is TGTGCCGTGGGAAGCCATCAGCCCCAGCATTTT. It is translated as CAVGSHQPQHF.

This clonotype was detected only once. The CDR3 DNA follows: TGCAGTGCTAGAGATCAAGAGCGGGAGGGCGATGAGCAGTTCTTC. Translated: CSARDQEREGDEQFF. The chain couples TRBV20-1 to TRBJ2-1; 10 bases map to TRBD2. CDR1 is DFQATT and CDR2 is SNEGSKA in the germline V gene (reference sequence). Trimming removed 0 bases from V and 8 bases from J; junction bases left unmatched: 7. The CDR3 extends over 15 amino acids.

In DNA, the CDR3 is TGTGCCAGTAGTACCCTTAAACTAGCGGGAGGGCCAGATGAGCAGTTCTTC. It encodes CASSTLKLAGGPDEQFF. This chain joins TRBV19 and TRBJ2-1; 13 bases fit TRBD2. J gave up 8 bases and V 4 bases, and 11 bases lay outside the gene matches. The CDR3 runs 17 residues. Per germline, CDR1 LNHDA and CDR2 SQIVND (reference sequence).

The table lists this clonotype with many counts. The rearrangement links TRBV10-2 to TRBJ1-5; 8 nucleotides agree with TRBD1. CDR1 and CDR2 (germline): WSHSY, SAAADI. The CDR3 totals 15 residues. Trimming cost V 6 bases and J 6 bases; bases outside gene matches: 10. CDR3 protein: CASSPTRTGSQPQHF. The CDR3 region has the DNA TGCGCCAGCAGCCCTACCCGGACAGGGAGTCAGCCCCAGCATTTT.

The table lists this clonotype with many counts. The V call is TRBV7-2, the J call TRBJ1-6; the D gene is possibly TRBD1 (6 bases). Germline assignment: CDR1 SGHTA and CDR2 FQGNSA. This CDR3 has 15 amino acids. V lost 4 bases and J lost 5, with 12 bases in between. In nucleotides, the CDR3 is TGTGCCAGCAGCTCAACGGGGGCGGATAATTCACCCCTCCACTTT. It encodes CASSSTGADNSPLHF.

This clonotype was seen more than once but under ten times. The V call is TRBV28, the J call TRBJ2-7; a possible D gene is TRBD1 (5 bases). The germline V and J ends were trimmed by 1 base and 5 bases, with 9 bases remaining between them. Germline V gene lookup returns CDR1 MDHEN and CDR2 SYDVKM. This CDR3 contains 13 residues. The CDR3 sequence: CASSLSGRDEQYF. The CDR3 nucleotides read TGTGCCAGCAGTTTATCGGGCAGGGACGAGCAGTACTTC.

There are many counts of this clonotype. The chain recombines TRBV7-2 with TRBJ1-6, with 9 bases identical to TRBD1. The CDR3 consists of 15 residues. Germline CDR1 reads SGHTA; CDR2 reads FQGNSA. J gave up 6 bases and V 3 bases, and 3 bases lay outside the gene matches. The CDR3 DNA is TGTGCCAGCAGCTTCGACAGGGGGACTAATTCACCCCTCCACTTT. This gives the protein CASSFDRGTNSPLHF.

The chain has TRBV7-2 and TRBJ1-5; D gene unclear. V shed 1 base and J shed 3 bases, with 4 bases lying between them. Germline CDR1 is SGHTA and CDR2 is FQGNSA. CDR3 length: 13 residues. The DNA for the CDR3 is TGTGCCAGCAGCTTAGACGCCAATCAGCCCCAGCATTTT. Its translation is CASSLDANQPQHF.

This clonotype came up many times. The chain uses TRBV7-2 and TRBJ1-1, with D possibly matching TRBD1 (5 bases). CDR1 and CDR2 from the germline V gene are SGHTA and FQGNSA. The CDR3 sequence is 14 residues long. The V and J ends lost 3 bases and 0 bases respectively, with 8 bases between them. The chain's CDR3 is CASSLGPMNTEAFF. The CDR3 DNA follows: TGTGCCAGCAGCTTGGGGCCCATGAACACTGAAGCTTTCTTT.

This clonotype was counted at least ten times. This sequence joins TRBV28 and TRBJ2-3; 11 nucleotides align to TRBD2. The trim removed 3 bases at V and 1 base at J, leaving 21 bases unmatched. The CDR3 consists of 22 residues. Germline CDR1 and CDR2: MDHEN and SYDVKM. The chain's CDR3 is CASSFGDRPASGRLGRTDTQYF. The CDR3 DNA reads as TGTGCCAGCAGTTTTGGAGACCGTCCGGCTAGCGGGAGGTTGGGCCGCACAGATACGCAGTATTTT. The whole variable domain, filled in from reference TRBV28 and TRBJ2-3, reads DVKVTQSSRYLVKRTGEKVFLECVQDMDHENMFWYRQDPGLGLRLIYFSYDVKMKEKGDIPEGYSVSREKKERFSLILESASTNQTSMYLCASSFGDRPASGRLGRTDTQYFGPGTRLTVL.